The rows below give T cell receptor beta chains drawn from one sample of a study of shared clonotypes between healthy human individuals. Profiled with immunoSEQ multiplex PCR; TCRdb holds only in-frame clones, not every one. The sample yields about 870,000 clones, 90% to 95% seen once. Sequencing was carried out using naive CD8+ T cells sorted from blood. Every receptor here comes from a man aged 25-45 years in good health. CDR3s include the opening cysteine and the closing phenylalanine or tryptophan. Each record gives: D gene, V gene, J gene, CDR3 length, clone size, CDR3 protein, CDR3 DNA. A D gene is named only where the DNA matches it firmly. The listing skips clone size in some rows; elsewhere it reads once, few, many or a size class.

-	TRBV28	TRBJ1-1	13	-	CASSPLGNTEAFF	TGTGCCAGCAGCCCGCTTGGTAACACTGAAGCTTTCTTT
-	TRBV10-3	TRBJ2-7	14	few	CAISEDGPLDEQYF	TGTGCCATCAGTGAAGACGGTCCCCTGGACGAGCAGTACTTC
-	TRBV20-1	TRBJ2-3	11	-	CSARDRDTQYF	TGCAGTGCTAGAGATAGGGATACGCAGTATTTT
-	TRBV13	TRBJ2-4	15	-	CASSLGGEVKNIQYF	TGTGCCAGCAGCTTAGGAGGGGAGGTCAAAAACATTCAGTACTTC
-	TRBV29-1	TRBJ2-2	16	once	CSVEDGLGSPAGELFF	TGCAGCGTTGAAGATGGATTGGGGAGTCCGGCCGGGGAGCTGTTTTTT
TRBD1	TRBV10-2	TRBJ1-2	15	-	CASSEITGEHYGYTF	TGCGCCAGCAGTGAAATTACAGGGGAGCACTATGGCTACACCTTC
TRBD2	TRBV10-2	TRBJ2-1	14	-	CASTLGGRGDEQFF	TGCGCCAGCACCCTAGGCGGGAGGGGTGATGAGCAGTTCTTC
-	TRBV19	TRBJ2-1	16	-	CASSISGGNPYNEQFF	TGTGCCAGTAGTATATCTGGCGGGAACCCCTACAATGAGCAGTTCTTC
-	TRBV7-6	TRBJ2-3	18	-	CASSLDPVPEGGTDTQYF	TGTGCCAGCAGCTTAGACCCGGTACCTGAGGGGGGCACAGATACGCAGTATTTT
-	TRBV28	TRBJ2-5	16	-	CASSPPPVVVLETQYF	TGTGCCAGCAGTCCACCCCCGGTTGTAGTTCTGGAGACCCAGTACTTC
TRBD1	TRBV19	TRBJ1-2	16	-	CASTSRTGRALYGYTF	TGTGCCAGTACTTCTAGGACAGGACGAGCTCTTTATGGCTACACCTTC
-	TRBV5-4	TRBJ2-3	15	-	CASSFRGGRRDTQYF	TGTGCCAGCAGCTTCCGGGGTGGACGGAGAGATACGCAGTATTTT
-	TRBV9	TRBJ2-1	12	-	CASSANGIEQFF	TGTGCCAGCAGCGCCAATGGGATTGAGCAGTTCTTC
TRBD1	TRBV19	TRBJ2-7	14	-	CASSPGQSSYEQYF	TGTGCCAGCAGCCCGGGACAGAGTTCCTACGAGCAGTACTTC